This T cell receptor (beta chain) comes out of a study of shared clonotypes between healthy human individuals. General study findings and limits: Generally, naive subsets (rather than memory subsets) showed larger estimated richness.

Using immunoSEQ multiplex PCR, the repertoire was profiled, and TCRdb retains in-frame clones only, with some absent. The sample carries over a million clones, around 98% recorded once. Germline V gene lookup returns CDR1 SEHNR and CDR2 FQNEAQ (reference sequence). There are 15 residues in the CDR3. V was pared by 5 bases and J by 5 bases, with 19 bases between. As for this clone: Its antigen is unidentified.

This chain joins TRBV7-9 and TRBJ2-7; D possibly corresponds to TRBD1 (5 bases). Sequenced: naive CD4+ T cells sorted from blood. Subset of the sample: CD45RA+ positively selected. This TCR came from a man under 40 in good health. The CDR3 sequence: CASSPNPGSRNEQYF. CDR3 coding DNA: TGTGCCAGCAGCCCCAACCCAGGGTCTAGGAACGAGCAGTACTTC.